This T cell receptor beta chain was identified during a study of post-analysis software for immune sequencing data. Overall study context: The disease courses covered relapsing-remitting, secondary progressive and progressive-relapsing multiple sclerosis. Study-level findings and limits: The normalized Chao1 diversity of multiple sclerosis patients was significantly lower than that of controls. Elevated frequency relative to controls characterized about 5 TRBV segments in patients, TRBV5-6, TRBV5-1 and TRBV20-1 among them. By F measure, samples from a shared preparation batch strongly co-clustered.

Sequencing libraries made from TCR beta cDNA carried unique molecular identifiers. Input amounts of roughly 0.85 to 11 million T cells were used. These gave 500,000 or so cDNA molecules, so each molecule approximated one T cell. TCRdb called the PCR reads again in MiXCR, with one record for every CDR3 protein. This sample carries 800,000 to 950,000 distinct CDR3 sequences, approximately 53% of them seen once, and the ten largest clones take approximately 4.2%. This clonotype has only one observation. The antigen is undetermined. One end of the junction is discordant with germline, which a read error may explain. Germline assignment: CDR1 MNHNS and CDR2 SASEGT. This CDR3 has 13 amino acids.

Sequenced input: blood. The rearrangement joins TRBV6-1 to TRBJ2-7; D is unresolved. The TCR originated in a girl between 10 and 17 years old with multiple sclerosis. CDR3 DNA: TGTGTCAGCAGTGATTACATTTCCTACGAGCAGTACTTC. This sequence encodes CVSSDYISYEQYF.